This entry concerns a single TCR beta chain. This sample was included in a study of blood T cell repertoires in COVID-19. Across the study: Samples representing acute and convalescent COVID-19 were sourced from the United States, Italy and Spain. Sources were T cells, B-cell-depleted T cells, or PBMCs; the material itself was cDNA or gDNA.

The germline V gene encodes CDR1 MDHEN and CDR2 SYDVKM. This CDR3 comprises 14 residues. V shed 8 bases, J shed 4 bases, and the junction held 7 bases outside the gene matches. Authors' processing steps: Scientists estimated how many nucleated cells there were by amplifying reference gene primers. Clones were sequenced by immunoSEQ multiplex PCR, and TCRdb holds only the in-frame ones, with some missing. V, J and clone size are those of that table, while D and trimming were read from the DNA. This sample has tens of thousands of clones, with approximately 87% found just once. The specimen was peripheral blood. The rearrangement uses TRBV28 and TRBJ1-1, with TRBD1 matching 10 bases. The TCR originated in a human donor in a cohort sampled during active COVID-19. CDR3 in amino acids: CASGQTGGVTEAFF. The CDR3 bases are TGTGCCAGCGGACAGACAGGGGGCGTCACTGAAGCTTTCTTT. Full variable domain (outside the CDR3, taken from reference TRBV28 and TRBJ1-1): DVKVTQSSRYLVKRTGEKVFLECVQDMDHENMFWYRQDPGLGLRLIYFSYDVKMKEKGDIPEGYSVSREKKERFSLILESASTNQTSMYLCASGQTGGVTEAFFGQGTRLTVV.